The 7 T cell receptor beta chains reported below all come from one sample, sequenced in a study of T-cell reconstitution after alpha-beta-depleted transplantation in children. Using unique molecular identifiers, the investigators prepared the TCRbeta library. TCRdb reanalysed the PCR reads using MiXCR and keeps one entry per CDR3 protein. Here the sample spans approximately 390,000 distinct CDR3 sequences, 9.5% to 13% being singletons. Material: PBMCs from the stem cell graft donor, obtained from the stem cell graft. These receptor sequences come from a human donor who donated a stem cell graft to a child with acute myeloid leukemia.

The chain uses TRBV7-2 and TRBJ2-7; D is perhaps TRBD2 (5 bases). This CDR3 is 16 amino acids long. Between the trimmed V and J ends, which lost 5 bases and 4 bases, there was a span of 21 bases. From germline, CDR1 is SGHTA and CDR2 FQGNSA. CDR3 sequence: CASSRETPSRAYEQYF. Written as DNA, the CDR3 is TGTGCCAGCAGCAGGGAGACCCCGTCGAGGGCGTACGAGCAGTACTTC.

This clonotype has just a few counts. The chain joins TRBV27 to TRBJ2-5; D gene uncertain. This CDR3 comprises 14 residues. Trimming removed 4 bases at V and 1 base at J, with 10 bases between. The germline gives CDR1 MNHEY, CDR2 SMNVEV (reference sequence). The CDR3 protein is CASSSRQTQETQYF. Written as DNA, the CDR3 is TGTGCCAGCAGTTCCCGACAAACCCAAGAGACCCAGTACTTC.

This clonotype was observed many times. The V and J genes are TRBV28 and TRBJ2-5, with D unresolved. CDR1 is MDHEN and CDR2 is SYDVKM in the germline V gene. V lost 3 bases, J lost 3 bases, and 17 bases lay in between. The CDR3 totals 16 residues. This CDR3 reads CASSLLAAQNKETQYF. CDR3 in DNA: TGTGCCAGCAGTTTGTTGGCAGCGCAAAATAAAGAGACCCAGTACTTC.

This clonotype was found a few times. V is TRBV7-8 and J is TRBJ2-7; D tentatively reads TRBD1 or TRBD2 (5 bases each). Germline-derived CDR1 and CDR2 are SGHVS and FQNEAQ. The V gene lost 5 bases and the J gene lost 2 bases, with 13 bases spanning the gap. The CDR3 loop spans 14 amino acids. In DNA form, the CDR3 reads TGTGCCAGCAGCCGGGGACGATACCCCTACGAGCAGTACTTC. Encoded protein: CASSRGRYPYEQYF. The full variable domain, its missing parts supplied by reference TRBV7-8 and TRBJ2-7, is GAGVSQSPRYKVAKRGQDVALRCDPISGHVSLFWYQQALGQGPEFLTYFQNEAQLDKSGLPSDRFFAERPEGSVSTLKIQRTQQEDSAVYLCASSRGRYPYEQYFGPGTRLTVT.

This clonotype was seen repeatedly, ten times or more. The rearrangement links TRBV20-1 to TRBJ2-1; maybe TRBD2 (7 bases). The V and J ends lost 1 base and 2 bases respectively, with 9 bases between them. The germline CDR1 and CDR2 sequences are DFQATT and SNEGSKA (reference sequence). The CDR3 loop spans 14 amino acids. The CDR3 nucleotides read TGCAGTGCTAGAGGGGGGGGCCCCTACAATGAGCAGTTCTTC. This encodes CSARGGGPYNEQFF.

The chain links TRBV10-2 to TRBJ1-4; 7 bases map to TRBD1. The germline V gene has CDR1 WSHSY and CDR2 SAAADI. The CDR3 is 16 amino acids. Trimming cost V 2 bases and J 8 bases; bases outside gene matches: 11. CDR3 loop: CASSEEATGLWEKLFF. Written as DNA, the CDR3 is TGCGCCAGCAGTGAGGAGGCGACAGGGCTCTGGGAAAAACTGTTTTTT.

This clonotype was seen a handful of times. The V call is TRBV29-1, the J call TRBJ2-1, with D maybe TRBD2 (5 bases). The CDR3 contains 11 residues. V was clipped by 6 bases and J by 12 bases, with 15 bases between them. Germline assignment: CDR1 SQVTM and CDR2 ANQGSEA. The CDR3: CSVELVFGQFF. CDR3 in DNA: TGCAGCGTGGAACTAGTGTTCGGGCAGTTCTTC.